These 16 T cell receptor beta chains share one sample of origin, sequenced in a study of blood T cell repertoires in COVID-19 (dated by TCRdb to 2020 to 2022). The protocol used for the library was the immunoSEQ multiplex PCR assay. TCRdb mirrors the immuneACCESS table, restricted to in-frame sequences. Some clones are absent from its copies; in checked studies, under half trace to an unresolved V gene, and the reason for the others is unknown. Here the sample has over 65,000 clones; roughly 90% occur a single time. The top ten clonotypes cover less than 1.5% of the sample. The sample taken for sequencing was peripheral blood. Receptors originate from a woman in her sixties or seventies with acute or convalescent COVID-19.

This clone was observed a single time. CDR3 residues: CASSLTGGDSPLHF. The CDR3 nucleotides read TGTGCCAGCAGCTTGACAGGGGGCGATTCACCCCTCCACTTT. The rearrangement links TRBV5-6 to TRBJ1-6; 9 positions agree with TRBD1. From germline, CDR1 is SGHDT and CDR2 YYEEEE. V trimming: 1 base; J trimming: 8 bases; junction bases outside the gene matches: 1. The CDR3 is 14 amino acids.

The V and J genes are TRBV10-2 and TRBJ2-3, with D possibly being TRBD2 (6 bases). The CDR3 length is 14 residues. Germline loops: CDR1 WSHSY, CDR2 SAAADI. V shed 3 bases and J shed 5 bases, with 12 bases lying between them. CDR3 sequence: CASSDGVGGDTQYF. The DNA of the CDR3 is TGCGCCAGCAGTGATGGAGTCGGGGGAGATACGCAGTATTTT.

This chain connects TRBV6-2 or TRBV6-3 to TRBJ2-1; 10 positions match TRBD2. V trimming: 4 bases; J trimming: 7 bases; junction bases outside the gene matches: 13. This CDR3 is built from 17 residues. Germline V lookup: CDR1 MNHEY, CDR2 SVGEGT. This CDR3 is CASSSPSGRPAWNEQFF. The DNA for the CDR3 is TGTGCCAGCAGTTCCCCTAGCGGGAGACCGGCCTGGAATGAGCAGTTCTTC.

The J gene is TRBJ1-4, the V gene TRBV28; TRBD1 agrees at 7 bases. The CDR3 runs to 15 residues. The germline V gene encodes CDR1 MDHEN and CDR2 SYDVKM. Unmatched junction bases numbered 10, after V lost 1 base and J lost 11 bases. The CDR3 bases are TGTGCCAGCAGTTTATCGAGACAGGGCATTTTTAAACTGTTTTTT. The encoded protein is CASSLSRQGIFKLFF.

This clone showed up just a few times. CDR3 DNA sequence: TGTGCCTGGAAGTCCCCGACGGCGGGGTACACTGAAGCTTTCTTT. This gives the protein CAWKSPTAGYTEAFF. The chain uses TRBV30 and TRBJ1-1; D is undetermined. This CDR3 is built from 15 residues. Germline CDR1 and CDR2: GTSNPN and SVGIG (reference sequence). V shed 4 bases and J shed 3 bases, with 18 bases lying between them.

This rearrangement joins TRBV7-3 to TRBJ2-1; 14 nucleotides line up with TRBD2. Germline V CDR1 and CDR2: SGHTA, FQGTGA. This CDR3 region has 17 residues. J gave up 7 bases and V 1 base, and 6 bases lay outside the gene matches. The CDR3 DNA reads TGTGCCAGCAGCTTAAGGTCGGGACTAGCGGGAGAAAATGAGCAGTTCTTC. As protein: CASSLRSGLAGENEQFF.

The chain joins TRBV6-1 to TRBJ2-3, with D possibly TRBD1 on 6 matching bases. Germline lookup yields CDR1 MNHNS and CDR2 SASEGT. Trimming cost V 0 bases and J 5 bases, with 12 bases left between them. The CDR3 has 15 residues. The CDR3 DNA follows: TGTGCCAGCAGTGAAGCGGGGGCGCGTGGAGATACGCAGTATTTT. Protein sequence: CASSEAGARGDTQYF.

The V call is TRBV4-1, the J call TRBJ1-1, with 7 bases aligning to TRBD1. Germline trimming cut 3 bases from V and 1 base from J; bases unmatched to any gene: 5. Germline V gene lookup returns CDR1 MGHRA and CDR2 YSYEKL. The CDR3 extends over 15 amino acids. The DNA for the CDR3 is TGCGCCAGCAGCCAGAGGACAGGAGAGAACACTGAAGCTTTCTTT. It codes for CASSQRTGENTEAFF.

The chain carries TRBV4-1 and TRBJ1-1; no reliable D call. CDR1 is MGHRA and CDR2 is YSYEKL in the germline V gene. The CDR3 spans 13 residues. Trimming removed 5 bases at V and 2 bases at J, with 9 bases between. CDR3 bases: TGCGCCAGCAGCAACGGGGTAAACACTGAAGCTTTCTTT. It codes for CASSNGVNTEAFF.

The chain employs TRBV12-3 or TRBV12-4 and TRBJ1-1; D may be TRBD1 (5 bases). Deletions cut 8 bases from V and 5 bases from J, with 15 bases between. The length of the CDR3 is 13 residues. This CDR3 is CASLIAGWTEAFF. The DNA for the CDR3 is TGTGCCAGCCTAATTGCAGGGTGGACTGAAGCTTTCTTT.

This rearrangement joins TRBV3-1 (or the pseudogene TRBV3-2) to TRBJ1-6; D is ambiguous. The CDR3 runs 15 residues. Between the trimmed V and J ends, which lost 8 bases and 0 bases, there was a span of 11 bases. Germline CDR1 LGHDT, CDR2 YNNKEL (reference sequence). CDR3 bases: TGTGCCAGCTCTTATGCGAGCTCCTATAATTCACCCCTCCACTTT. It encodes CASSYASSYNSPLHF.

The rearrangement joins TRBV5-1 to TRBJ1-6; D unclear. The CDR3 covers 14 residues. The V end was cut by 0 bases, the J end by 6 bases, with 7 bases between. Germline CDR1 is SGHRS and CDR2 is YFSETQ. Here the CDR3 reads CASSLDNANSPLHF. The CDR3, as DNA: TGCGCCAGCAGCTTGGACAATGCTAATTCACCCCTCCACTTT.

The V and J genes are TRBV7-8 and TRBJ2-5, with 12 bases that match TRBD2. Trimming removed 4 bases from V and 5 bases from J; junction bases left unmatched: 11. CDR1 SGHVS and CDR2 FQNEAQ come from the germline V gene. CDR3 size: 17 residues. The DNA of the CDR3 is TGTGCCAGCAGCTCAAGGCTAGCGGGAGGGCCTCAGGAGACCCAGTACTTC. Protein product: CASSSRLAGGPQETQYF.

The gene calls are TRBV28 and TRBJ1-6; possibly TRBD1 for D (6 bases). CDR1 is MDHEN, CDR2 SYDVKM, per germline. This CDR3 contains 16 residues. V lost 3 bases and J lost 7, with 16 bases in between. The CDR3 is CASSFLGQTYNSPLHF. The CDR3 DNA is TGTGCCAGCAGTTTCCTTGGACAGACTTACAATTCACCCCTCCACTTT.

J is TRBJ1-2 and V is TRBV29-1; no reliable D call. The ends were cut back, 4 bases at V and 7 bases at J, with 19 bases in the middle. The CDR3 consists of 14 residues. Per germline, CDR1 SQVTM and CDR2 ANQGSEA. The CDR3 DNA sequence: TGCAGCGTTGGGGTTAGCAGGACTTTAGGTGGCTACACCTTC. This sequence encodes CSVGVSRTLGGYTF.

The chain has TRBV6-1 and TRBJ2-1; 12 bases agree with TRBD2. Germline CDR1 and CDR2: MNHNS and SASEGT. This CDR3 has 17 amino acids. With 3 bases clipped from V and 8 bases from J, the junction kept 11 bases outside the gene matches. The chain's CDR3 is CASSESRLAGVADEQFF. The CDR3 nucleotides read TGTGCCAGCAGTGAGAGCCGACTAGCGGGGGTTGCAGATGAGCAGTTCTTC.